Presented here are 11 T cell receptor beta chains from one specimen sequenced in a study of identical twins. TCRdb redid the calling of the 5' RACE reads with MiXCR, one entry per CDR3 protein. The data hold about 530,000 distinct CDR3 sequences, with about a fifth observed a single time. This sample also belongs to another study, concerning yellow fever vaccine responses in identical twins.

Sequenced material: CD4+ T cells sorted from blood. The receptors originated from a woman between 18 and 29 years old in good health.

The J gene is TRBJ2-1, the V gene TRBV2; the D gene is possibly TRBD2 (5 bases). Trimming pared 5 bases from V and 6 bases from J, leaving 14 bases between. The CDR3 length is 14 residues. Germline V gene data show CDR1 as SNHLY and CDR2 as FYNNEI. CDR3 coding DNA: TGTGCCAGCAGTCGAGGGTTTGGGGTCAATGAGCAGTTCTTC. Amino acids: CASSRGFGVNEQFF.

V is TRBV5-1 and J is TRBJ2-1; the match to TRBD1 covers 8 bases. The CDR3 length is 14 residues. Trimming took 7 bases from V and 4 from J; bases not matched to a gene: 7. Germline V gene lookup returns CDR1 SGHRS and CDR2 YFSETQ. CDR3 sequence reads: CASGPGGDYNEQFF. CDR3 sequence (DNA): TGCGCCAGCGGCCCAGGGGGCGATTACAATGAGCAGTTCTTC.

This sequence joins TRBV2 and TRBJ2-7; D is possibly TRBD2 (5 bases). Germline V gene sequence: CDR1 SNHLY, CDR2 FYNNEI. The CDR3 runs 15 residues. Trimming stripped 1 base from V and 5 bases from J, with 15 bases between. Here the CDR3 DNA reads TGTGCCAGCAGTGAAGAGAGTCTAGCAGTCCACGAGCAGTACTTC. Translation: CASSEESLAVHEQYF.

CDR3 sequence (DNA): TGTGCCAGCAGCCCCTCCCCGACAGGCATTTCCTACAATGAGCAGTTCTTC. It encodes CASSPSPTGISYNEQFF. The rearrangement joins TRBV11-2 to TRBJ2-1; D may be TRBD1 (6 bases). The CDR3 has 17 amino acids. Trimming stripped 5 bases from V and 1 base from J, with 18 bases between. Germline V gene data show CDR1 as SGHAT and CDR2 as FQNNGV.

The chain joins TRBV29-1 to TRBJ2-7, with 7 bases aligning to TRBD1. The V and J ends lost 7 bases and 3 bases, in that order; junction bases with no gene match: 18. Germline assignment: CDR1 SQVTM and CDR2 ANQGSEA. The CDR3 contains 16 residues. CDR3 residues: CSAGTVLSYHIYEQYV. The CDR3 DNA reads TGCAGCGCCGGGACAGTCCTAAGTTACCACATCTACGAGCAGTACGTC.

CDR3 in amino acids: CSVSRTLLFAGGANEQFF. The CDR3 DNA reads as TGCAGCGTCTCCAGAACCCTTTTGTTTGCGGGGGGGGCCAATGAGCAGTTCTTC. The rearrangement joins TRBV29-1 to TRBJ2-1, with 9 bases identical to TRBD2. The CDR3 contains 18 residues. Germline CDR1 SQVTM, CDR2 ANQGSEA. The V segment lost 6 bases and the J segment 6 bases; nucleotides outside the gene matches: 21.

The chain joins TRBV5-1 to TRBJ2-1, with 10 bases matching TRBD2. The CDR3 consists of 19 residues. V shed 4 bases and J 2 bases; nucleotides not matched to a gene: 15. Germline V CDR1 and CDR2: SGHRS, YFSETQ. The CDR3, as DNA: TGCGCCAGCAGCATCTGGACTAGCGGAGACGGGTCCGCCTACAATGAGCAGTTCTTC. This translates into CASSIWTSGDGSAYNEQFF.

This chain links TRBV12-3 or TRBV12-4 with TRBJ2-2; D not certain. This CDR3 is built from 15 residues. Trimming stripped 1 base from V and 6 bases from J, with 12 bases between. CDR3 bases: TGTGCCAGCAGTTTAGTACCACTCCTGGCCGGGGAGCTGTTTTTT. It encodes CASSLVPLLAGELFF.

This rearrangement joins TRBV2 to TRBJ2-7; possibly TRBD2 for D (5 bases). Germline values: CDR1 SNHLY, CDR2 FYNNEI. V lost 6 bases to trimming and J lost 7 bases, with 13 bases between them. This CDR3 region has 12 residues. As DNA, the CDR3 is TGTGCCAGCAGCACACGAGAGGGTGAGCAGTACGTC. Translation gives CASSTREGEQYV.

This clonotype occurred a few times. The genes are TRBV29-1 and TRBJ2-2, with D possibly matching TRBD2 (5 bases). Germline V gene lookup returns CDR1 SQVTM and CDR2 ANQGSEA. V was trimmed by 1 base and J by 5 bases, leaving 26 bases between them. The CDR3 is 19 residues long. The CDR3 DNA sequence: TGCAGCGTTGAAGTTCTACTCCCAGGACGGGGATTGAGTACCGGGGAGCTGTTTTTT. Protein: CSVEVLLPGRGLSTGELFF.

The genes are TRBV24-1 and TRBJ2-5; 7 bases agree with TRBD1. Germline V lookup: CDR1 KGHDR, CDR2 SFDVKD. The trim removed 4 bases at V and 5 bases at J, leaving 9 bases unmatched. This CDR3 contains 15 residues. The CDR3: CATSDTTGIGETQYF. CDR3 in DNA: TGTGCCACCAGTGACACGACAGGGATTGGGGAGACCCAGTACTTC.